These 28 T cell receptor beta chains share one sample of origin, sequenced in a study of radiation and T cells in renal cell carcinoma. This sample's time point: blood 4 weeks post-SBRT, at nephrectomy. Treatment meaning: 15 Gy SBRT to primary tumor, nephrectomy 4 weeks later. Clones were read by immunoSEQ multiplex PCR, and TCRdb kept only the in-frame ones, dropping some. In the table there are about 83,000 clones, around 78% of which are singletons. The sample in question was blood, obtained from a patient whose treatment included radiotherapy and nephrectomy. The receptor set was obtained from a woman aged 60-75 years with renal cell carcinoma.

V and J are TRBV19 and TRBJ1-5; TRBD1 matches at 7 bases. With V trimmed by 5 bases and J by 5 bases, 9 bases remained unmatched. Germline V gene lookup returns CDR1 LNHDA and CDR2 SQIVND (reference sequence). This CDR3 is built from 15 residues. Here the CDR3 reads CASSLNRGRDQPQHF. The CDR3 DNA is TGTGCCAGTAGTTTAAATAGGGGGCGGGATCAGCCCCAGCATTTT. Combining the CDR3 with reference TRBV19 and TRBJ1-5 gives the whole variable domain DGGITQSPKYLFRKEGQNVTLSCEQNLNHDAMYWYRQDPGQGLRLIYYSQIVNDFQKGDIAEGYSVSREKKESFPLTVTSAQKNPTAFYLCASSLNRGRDQPQHFGDGTRLSIL.

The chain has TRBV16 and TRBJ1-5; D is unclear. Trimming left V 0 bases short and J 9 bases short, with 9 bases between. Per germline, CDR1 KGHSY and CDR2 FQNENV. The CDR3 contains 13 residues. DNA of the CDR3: TGTGCCAGCAGCCAATCGATGAGAGGGCCCCAGCATTTT. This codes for CASSQSMRGPQHF.

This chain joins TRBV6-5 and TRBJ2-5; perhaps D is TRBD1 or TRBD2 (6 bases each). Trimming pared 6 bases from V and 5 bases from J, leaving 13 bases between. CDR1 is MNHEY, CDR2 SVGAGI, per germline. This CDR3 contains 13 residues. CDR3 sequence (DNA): TGTGCCAGCAGAACGCAGGGGAGGGAGACCCAGTACTTC. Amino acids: CASRTQGRETQYF.

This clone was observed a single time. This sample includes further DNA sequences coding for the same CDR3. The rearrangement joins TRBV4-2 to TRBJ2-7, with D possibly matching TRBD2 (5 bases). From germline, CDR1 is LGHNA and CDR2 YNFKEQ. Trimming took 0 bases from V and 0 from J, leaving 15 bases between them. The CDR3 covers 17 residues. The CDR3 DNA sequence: TGTGCCAGCAGCCAAGAAGGGTCGGGGTGGGGCTCCTACGAGCAGTACTTC. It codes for CASSQEGSGWGSYEQYF.

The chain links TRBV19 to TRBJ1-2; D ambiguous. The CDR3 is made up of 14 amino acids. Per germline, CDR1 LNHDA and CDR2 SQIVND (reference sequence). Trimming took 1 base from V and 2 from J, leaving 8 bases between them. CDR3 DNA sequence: TGTGCCAGTAGTATAGCAAAGACCAACTATGGCTACACCTTC. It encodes CASSIAKTNYGYTF. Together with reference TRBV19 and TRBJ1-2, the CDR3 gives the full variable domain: DGGITQSPKYLFRKEGQNVTLSCEQNLNHDAMYWYRQDPGQGLRLIYYSQIVNDFQKGDIAEGYSVSREKKESFPLTVTSAQKNPTAFYLCASSIAKTNYGYTFGSGTRLTVV.

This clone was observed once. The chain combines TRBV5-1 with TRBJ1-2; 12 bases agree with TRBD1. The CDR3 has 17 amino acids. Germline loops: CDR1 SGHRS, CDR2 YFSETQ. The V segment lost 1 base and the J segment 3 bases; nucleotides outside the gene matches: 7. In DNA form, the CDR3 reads TGCGCCAGCAGCTTGTGGGGACAGGGGGCGCAGGACTATGGCTACACCTTC. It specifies CASSLWGQGAQDYGYTF.

The DNA for the CDR3 is TGTGCCACCAGCAGAGATTTAGAACAGAGAAACACTGAAGCTTTCTTT. It yields the protein CATSRDLEQRNTEAFF. The chain recombines TRBV15 with TRBJ1-1; D remains unclear. CDR1 and CDR2 (germline): LNHNV, YYDKDF (reference sequence). CDR3 length equals 16 residues. V was clipped by 0 bases and J by 2 bases, with 13 bases between them.

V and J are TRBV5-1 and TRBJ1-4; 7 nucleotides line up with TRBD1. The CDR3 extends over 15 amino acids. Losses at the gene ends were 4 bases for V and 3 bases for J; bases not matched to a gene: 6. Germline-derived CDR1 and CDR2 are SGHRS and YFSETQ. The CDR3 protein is CASSPEGAANEKLFF. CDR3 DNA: TGCGCCAGCAGCCCGGAGGGGGCAGCTAATGAAAAACTGTTTTTT.

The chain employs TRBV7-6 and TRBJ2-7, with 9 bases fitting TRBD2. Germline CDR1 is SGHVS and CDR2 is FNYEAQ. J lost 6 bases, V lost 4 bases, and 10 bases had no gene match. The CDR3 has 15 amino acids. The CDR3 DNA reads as TGTGCCAGCAGCTCGCGCGCGGGGGGGCAAGGCGAGCAGTACTTC. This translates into CASSSRAGGQGEQYF.

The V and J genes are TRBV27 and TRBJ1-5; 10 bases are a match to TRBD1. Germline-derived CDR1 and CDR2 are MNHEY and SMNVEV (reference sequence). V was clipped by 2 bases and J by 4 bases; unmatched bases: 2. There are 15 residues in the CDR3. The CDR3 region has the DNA TGTGCCAGCAGTTTAGGGACAGGGGAAAATCAGCCCCAGCATTTT. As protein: CASSLGTGENQPQHF.

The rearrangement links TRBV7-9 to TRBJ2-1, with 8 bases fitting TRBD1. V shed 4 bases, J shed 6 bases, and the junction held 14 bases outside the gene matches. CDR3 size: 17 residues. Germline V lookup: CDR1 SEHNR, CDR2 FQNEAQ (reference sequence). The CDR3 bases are TGTGCCAGCAGCTCGTCCGGGGGCCAGGGGGCTATCAATGAGCAGTTCTTC. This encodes CASSSSGGQGAINEQFF.

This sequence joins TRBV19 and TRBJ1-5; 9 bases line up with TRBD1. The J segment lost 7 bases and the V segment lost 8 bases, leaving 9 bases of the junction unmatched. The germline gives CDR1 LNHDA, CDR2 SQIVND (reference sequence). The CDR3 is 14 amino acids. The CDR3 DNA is TGTGCCAGTGACCCGGGACAGGGTTTACAGCCCCAGCATTTT. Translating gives CASDPGQGLQPQHF.

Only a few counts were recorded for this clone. This CDR3 reads CASSAGPGASYNEQFF. DNA for the CDR3: TGTGCCAGCAGTGCCGGTCCGGGAGCAAGTTACAATGAGCAGTTCTTC. This chain joins TRBV6-1 and TRBJ2-1; D possibly corresponds to TRBD2 (6 bases). This CDR3 has 16 residues. Trimming removed 4 bases at V and 4 bases at J, with 17 bases between. Germline V gene sequence: CDR1 MNHNS, CDR2 SASEGT.

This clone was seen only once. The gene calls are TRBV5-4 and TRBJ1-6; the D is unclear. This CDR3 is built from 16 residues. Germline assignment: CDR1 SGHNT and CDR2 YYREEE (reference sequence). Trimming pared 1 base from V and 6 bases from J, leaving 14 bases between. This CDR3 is CASSLSNSEVNSPLHF. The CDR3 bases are TGTGCCAGCAGCTTGTCGAACTCAGAAGTTAATTCACCCCTCCACTTT.

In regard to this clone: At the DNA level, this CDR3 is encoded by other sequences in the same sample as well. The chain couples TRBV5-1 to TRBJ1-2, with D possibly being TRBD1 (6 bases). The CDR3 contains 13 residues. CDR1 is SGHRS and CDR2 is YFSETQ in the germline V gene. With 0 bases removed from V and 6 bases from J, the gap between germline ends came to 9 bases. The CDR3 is CASSLVSGDGYTF. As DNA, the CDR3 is TGCGCCAGCAGCTTGGTGTCAGGGGATGGCTACACCTTC.

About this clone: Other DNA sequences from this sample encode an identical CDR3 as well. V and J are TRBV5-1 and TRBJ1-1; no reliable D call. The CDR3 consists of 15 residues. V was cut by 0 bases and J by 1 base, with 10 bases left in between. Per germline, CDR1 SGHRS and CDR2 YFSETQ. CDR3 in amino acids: CASSLGGFGNTEAFF. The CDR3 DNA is TGCGCCAGCAGCTTGGGTGGATTCGGGAACACTGAAGCTTTCTTT.

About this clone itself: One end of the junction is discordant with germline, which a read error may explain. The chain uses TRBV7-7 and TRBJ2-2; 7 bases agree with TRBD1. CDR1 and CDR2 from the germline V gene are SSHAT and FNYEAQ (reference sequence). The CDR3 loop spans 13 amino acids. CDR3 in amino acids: CASRDRDTGELFF. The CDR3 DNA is TGTGCTAGCAGAGACAGGGACACCGGGGAGCTGTTTTTT.

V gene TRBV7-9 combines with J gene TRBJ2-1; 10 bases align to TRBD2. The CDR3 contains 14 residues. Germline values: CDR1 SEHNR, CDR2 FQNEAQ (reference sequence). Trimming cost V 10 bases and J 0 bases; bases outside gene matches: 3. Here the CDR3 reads CATPSGSSYNEQFF. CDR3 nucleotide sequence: TGTGCCACCCCTAGCGGGAGCTCCTACAATGAGCAGTTCTTC.

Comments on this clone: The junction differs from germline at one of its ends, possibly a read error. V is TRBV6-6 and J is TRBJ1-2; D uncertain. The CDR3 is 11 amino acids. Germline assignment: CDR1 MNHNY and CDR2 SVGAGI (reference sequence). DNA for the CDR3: TGCGGCTGTGGGCCAAGTTATGGCTACACCTTC. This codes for CGCGPSYGYTF.

CDR3 bases: TGTGCCAGCAGCGGACCTGGACAGGGCAGCGAGCAGTACTTC. Translating gives CASSGPGQGSEQYF. This chain links TRBV9 with TRBJ2-7; TRBD1 agrees at 8 bases. The germline V gene has CDR1 SGDLS and CDR2 YYNGEE. V lost 3 bases to trimming and J lost 6 bases; unmatched junction nucleotides: 8. The CDR3 is made up of 14 amino acids.

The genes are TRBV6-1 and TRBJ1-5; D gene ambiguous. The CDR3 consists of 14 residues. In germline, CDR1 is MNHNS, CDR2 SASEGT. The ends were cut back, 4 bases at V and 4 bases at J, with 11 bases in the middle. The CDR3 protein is CASSGQLRNQPQHF. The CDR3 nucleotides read TGTGCCAGCAGTGGTCAGTTGCGTAATCAGCCCCAGCATTTT.

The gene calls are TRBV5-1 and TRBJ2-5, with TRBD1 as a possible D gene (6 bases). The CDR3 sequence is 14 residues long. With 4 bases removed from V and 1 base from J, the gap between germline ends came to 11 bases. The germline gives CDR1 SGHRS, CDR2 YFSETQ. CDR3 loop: CASSLQGFQETQYF. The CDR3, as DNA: TGCGCCAGCAGCCTACAGGGCTTCCAAGAGACCCAGTACTTC.

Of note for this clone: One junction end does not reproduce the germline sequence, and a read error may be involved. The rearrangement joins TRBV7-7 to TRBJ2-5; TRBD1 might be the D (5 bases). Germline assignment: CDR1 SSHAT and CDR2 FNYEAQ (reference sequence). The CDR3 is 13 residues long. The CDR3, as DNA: TGTGCTAGCAGCTTAAGGGGCGAAGAGACCCAGTACTTC. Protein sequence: CASSLRGEETQYF.

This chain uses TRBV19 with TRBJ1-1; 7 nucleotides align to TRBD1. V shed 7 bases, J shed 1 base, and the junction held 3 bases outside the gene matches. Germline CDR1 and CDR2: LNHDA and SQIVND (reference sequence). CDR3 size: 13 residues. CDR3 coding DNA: TGTGCCAGTAAAAAGGGGGCGAACACTGAAGCTTTCTTT. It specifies CASKKGANTEAFF.

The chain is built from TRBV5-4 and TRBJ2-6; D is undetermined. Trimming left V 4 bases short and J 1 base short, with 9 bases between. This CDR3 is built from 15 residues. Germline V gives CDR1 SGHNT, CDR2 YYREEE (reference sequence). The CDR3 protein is CASSQDKSGANVLTF. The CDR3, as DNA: TGTGCCAGCAGCCAAGATAAATCTGGGGCCAACGTCCTGACTTTC.

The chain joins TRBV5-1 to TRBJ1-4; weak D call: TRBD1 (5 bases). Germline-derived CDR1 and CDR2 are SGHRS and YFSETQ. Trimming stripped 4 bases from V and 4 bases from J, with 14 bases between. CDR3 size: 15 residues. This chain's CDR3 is CASSPRGLNNEKLFF. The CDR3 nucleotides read TGCGCCAGCAGCCCACGGGGACTCAATAATGAAAAACTGTTTTTT.

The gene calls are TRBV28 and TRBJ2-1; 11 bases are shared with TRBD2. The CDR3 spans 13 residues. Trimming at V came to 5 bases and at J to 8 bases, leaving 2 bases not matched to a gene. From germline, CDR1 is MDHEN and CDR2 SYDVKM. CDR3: CASSLAGGDEQFF. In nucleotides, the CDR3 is TGTGCCAGCAGTCTAGCGGGGGGCGATGAGCAGTTCTTC.

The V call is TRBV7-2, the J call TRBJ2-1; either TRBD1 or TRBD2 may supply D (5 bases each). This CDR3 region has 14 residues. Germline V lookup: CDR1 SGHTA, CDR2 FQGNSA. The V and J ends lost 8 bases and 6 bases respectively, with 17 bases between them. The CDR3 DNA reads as TGTGCCAGCCTAACTAGGATTACAGGCAATGAGCAGTTCTTC. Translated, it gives CASLTRITGNEQFF.